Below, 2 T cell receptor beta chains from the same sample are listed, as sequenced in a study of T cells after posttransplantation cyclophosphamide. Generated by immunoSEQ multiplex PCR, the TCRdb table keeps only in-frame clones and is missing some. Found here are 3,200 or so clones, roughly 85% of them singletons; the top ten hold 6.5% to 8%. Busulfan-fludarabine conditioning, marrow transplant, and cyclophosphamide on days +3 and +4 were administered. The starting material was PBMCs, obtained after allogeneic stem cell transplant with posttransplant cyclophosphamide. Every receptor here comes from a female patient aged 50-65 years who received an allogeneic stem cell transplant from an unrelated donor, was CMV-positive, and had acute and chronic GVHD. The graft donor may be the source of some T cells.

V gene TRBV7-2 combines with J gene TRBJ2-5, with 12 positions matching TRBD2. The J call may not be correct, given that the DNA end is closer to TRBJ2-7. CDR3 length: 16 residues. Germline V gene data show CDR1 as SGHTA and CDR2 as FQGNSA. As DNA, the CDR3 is TGTGCCAGCAGCCCAGGACTAGCGGGATTATTCTACGAGCAGTACTTC. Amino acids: CASSPGLAGLFYEQYF.

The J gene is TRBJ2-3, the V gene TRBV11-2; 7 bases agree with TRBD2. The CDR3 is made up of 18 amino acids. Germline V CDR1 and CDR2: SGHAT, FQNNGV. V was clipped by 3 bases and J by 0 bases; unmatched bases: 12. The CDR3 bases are TGTGCCAGCAGCTTCCCCCCCGGGGTTAGCGGGAGCACAGATACGCAGTATTTT. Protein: CASSFPPGVSGSTDTQYF.